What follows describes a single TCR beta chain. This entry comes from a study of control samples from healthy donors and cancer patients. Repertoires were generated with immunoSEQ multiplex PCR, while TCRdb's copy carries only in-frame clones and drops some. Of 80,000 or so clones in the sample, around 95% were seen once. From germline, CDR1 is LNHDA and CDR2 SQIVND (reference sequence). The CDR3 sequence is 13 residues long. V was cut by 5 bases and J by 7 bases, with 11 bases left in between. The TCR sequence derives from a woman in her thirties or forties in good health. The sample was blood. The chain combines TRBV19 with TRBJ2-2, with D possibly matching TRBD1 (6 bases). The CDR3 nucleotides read TGTGCCAGTAGTCTACAGGGCTTCGGGGAGCTGTTTTTT. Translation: CASSLQGFGELFF.